The entry below gives a single T cell receptor beta chain sequence along with its context. Antigen: not known. This record comes from a study of T cell responses to AZD1222 COVID-19 vaccine. TCRdb keeps only in-frame clones here, not all; method: immunoSEQ multiplex PCR. Among approximately 140,000 clones listed, 80% to 95% were seen once. Study observations and caveats: A mostly white British donor set with more females was recruited, and clonal diversity was possibly underestimated. The peak T cell response came first, and repertoires were sampled only after it. The span of vaccine-associated CD4 TCRs extended across spike, with dominance at 160-218 and 743-854.

Trimming took off 4 bases at V and 5 bases at J, with 15 bases between the two ends. This CDR3 region has 15 residues. Germline CDR1 and CDR2: MDHEN and SYDVKM. This sequence was found in an adult in good health. The material was peripheral blood, obtained on day 0 of MenACWY control vaccination. This chain connects TRBV28 to TRBJ1-3; no clear D gene. In DNA, the CDR3 is TGTGCCAGCAGTTCCGGCCCGGTGGTCCGAAACACCATATATTTT. It specifies CASSSGPVVRNTIYF.